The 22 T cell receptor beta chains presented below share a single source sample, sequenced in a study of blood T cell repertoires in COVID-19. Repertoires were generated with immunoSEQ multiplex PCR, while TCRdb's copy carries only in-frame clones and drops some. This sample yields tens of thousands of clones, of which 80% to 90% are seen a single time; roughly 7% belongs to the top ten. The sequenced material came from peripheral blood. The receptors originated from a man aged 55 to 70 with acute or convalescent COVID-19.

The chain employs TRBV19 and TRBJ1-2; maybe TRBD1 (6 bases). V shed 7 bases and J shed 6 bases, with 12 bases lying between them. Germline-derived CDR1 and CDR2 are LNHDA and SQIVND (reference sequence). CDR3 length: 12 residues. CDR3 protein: CASKAGANGYTF. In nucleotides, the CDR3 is TGTGCCAGTAAAGCGGGGGCAAATGGCTACACCTTC.

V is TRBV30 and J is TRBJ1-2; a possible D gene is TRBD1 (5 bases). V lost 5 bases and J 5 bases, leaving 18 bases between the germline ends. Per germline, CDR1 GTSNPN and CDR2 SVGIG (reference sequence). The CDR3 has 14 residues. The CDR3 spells CAWSGSPGNYGYTF. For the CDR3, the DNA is TGTGCCTGGTCCGGTAGTCCAGGGAATTATGGCTACACCTTC.

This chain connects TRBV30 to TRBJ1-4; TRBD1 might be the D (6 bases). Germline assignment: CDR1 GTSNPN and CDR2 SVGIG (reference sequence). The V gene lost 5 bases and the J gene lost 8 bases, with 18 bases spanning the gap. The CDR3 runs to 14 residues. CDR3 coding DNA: TGTGCCTGGGGCACAGGGAGAGGCGAAGAAAAACTGTTTTTT. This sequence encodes CAWGTGRGEEKLFF.

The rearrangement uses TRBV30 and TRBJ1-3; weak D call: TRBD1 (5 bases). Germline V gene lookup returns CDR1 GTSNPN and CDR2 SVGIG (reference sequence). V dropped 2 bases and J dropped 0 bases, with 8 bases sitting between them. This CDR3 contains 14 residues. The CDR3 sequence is CAWSRGTSGNTIYF. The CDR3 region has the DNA TGTGCCTGGAGTCGGGGGACCTCTGGAAACACCATATATTTT.

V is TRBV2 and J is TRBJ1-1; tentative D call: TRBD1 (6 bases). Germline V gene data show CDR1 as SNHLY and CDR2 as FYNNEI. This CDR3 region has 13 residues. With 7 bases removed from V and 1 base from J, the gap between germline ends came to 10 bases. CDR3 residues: CASKRQANTEAFF. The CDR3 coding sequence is TGTGCCAGCAAGAGACAGGCGAACACTGAAGCTTTCTTT.

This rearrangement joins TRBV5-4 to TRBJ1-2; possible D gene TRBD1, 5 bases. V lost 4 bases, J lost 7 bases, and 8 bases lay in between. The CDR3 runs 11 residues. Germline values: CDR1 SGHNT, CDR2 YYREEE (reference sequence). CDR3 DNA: TGTGCCAGCAGCCAAGGGGCTGGCTACACCTTC. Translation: CASSQGAGYTF.

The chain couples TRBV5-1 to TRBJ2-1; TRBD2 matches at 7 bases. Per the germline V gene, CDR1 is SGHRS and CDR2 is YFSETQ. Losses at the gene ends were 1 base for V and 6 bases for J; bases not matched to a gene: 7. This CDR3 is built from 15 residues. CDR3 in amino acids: CASSLRGGTGNEQFF. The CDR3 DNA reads TGCGCCAGCAGCTTGCGGGGAGGGACTGGCAATGAGCAGTTCTTC.

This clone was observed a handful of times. CDR3 in amino acids: CASSRQGSGNTIYF. In nucleotides, the CDR3 is TGTGCCAGCTCACGACAGGGTTCTGGAAACACCATATATTTT. The chain carries TRBV18 and TRBJ1-3, with 7 nucleotides matching TRBD1. There are 14 residues in the CDR3. V lost 4 bases and J lost 1; bases outside the gene matches: 1. Germline V lookup: CDR1 KGHSH, CDR2 LQKENI.

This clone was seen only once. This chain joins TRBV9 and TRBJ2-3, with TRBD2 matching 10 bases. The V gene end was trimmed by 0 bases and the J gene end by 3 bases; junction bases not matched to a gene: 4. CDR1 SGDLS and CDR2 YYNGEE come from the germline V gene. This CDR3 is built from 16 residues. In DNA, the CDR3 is TGTGCCAGCAGCGTAGAAGCGGGGGGGCAGACAGATACGCAGTATTTT. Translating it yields CASSVEAGGQTDTQYF.

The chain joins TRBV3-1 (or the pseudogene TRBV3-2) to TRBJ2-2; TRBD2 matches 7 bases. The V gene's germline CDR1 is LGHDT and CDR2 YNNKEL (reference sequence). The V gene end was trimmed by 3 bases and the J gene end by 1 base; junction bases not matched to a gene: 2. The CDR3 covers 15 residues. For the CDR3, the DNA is TGTGCCAGCAGCCAGTGGGGGGGGAACACCGGGGAGCTGTTTTTT. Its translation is CASSQWGGNTGELFF.

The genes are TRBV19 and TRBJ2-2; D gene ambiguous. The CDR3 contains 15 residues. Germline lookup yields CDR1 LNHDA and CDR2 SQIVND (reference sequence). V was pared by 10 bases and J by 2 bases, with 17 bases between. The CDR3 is CATQPYPDNTGELFF. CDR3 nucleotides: TGTGCCACACAGCCCTACCCGGATAACACCGGGGAGCTGTTTTTT. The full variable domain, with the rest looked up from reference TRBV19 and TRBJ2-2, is DGGITQSPKYLFRKEGQNVTLSCEQNLNHDAMYWYRQDPGQGLRLIYYSQIVNDFQKGDIAEGYSVSREKKESFPLTVTSAQKNPTAFYLCATQPYPDNTGELFFGEGSRLTVL.

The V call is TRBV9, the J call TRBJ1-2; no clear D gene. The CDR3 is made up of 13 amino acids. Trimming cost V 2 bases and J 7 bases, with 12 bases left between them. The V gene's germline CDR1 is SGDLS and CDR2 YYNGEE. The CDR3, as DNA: TGTGCCAGCAGCGTGGGAGGCTCGGGTGGCTACACCTTC. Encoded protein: CASSVGGSGGYTF.

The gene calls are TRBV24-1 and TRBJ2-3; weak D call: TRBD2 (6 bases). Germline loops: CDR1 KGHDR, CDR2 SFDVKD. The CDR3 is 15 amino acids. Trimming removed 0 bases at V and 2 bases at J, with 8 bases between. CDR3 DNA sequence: TGTGCCACCAGTGATTTGGCGGGGACCACAGATACGCAGTATTTT. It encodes CATSDLAGTTDTQYF.

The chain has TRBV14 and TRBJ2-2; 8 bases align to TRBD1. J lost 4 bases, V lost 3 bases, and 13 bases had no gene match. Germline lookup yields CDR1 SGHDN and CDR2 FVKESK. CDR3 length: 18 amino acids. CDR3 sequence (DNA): TGTGCCAGCAGCCAGAGGGGACAGGTTTACGAAAGCACCGGGGAGCTGTTTTTT. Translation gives CASSQRGQVYESTGELFF.

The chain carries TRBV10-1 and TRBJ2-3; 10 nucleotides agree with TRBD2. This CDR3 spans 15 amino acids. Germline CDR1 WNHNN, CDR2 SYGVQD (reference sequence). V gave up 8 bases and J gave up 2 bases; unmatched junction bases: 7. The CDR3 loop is CASGRTSGLTDTQYF. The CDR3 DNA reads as TGCGCCAGCGGCCGGACTAGCGGACTCACAGATACGCAGTATTTT.

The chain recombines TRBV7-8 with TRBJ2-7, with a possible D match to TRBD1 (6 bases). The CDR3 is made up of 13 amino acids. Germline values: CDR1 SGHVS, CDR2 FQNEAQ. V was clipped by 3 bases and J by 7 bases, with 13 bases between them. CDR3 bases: TGTGCCAGCAGCTTGCGGACCGGACAGGAGCAGTACTTC. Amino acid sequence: CASSLRTGQEQYF.

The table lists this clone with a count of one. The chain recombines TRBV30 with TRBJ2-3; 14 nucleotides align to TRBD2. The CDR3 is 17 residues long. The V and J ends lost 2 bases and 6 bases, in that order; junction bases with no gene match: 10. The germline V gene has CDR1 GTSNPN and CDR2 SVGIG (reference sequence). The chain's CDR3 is CAWSLGLAGGMADTQYF. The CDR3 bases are TGTGCCTGGAGTCTCGGACTAGCGGGGGGTATGGCGGATACGCAGTATTTT.

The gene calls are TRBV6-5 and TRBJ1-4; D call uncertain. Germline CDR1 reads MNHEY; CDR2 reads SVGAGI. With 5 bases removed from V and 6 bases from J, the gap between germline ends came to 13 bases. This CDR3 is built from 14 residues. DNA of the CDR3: TGTGCCAGCAGTCCCGGGAGTCTCGATGAAAAACTGTTTTTT. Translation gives CASSPGSLDEKLFF.

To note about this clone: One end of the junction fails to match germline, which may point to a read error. The CDR3 nucleotides are TGTGCCAGCAGTGAAAGTTTTTTGGGCCAGATATTC. It is translated as CASSESFLGQIF. The chain joins TRBV6-1 to TRBJ1-2; D gene ambiguous. This CDR3 spans 12 amino acids. Germline values: CDR1 MNHNS, CDR2 SASEGT.

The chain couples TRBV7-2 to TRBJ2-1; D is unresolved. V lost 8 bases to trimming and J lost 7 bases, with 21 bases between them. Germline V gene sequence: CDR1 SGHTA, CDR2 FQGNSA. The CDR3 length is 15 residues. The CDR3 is CASHPETIFGNEQFF. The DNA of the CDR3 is TGTGCCAGCCACCCTGAGACAATATTCGGTAATGAGCAGTTCTTC.

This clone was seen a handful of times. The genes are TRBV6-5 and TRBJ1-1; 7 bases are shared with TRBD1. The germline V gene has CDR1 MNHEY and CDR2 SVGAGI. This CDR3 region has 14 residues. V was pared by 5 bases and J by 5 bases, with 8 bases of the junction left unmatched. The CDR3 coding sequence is TGTGCCAGCAGTAATACGAACAGGGGAACTGAAGCTTTCTTT. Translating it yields CASSNTNRGTEAFF.

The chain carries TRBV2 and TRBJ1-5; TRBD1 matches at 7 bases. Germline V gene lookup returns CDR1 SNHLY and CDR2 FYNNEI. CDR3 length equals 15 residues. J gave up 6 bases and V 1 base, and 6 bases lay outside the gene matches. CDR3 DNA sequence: TGTGCCAGCAGTGAAGGATCAGGGGGTGGTCAGCCCCAGCATTTT. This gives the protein CASSEGSGGGQPQHF.